These 19 T cell receptor beta chains share one sample of origin, sequenced in a study of blood T cells in healthy people across ages. With a J-beta primer mix and a sample-barcoded 5' primer, a second PCR ran 7 to 11 cycles. TCRdb re-called the 5' RACE reads through MiXCR, storing one row per CDR3 protein. The table shows some 710,000 distinct CDR3 sequences, with approximately 22% occurring only once. Sequenced input: blood. Source of these receptors: a man aged 70 or older in good health.

The V gene is TRBV3-1, the J gene TRBJ2-2; possible D gene TRBD2, 5 bases. V lost 6 bases and J lost 3, with 17 bases in between. The CDR3 totals 16 residues. Germline assignment: CDR1 LGHDT and CDR2 YNNKEL (reference sequence). CDR3 sequence (DNA): TGTGCCAGCAGACCTGAGAGGGCGGTCGACACCGGGGAGCTGTTTTTT. Its protein product is CASRPERAVDTGELFF. Filled out from reference TRBV3-1 and TRBJ2-2, the complete variable domain reads DTAVSQTPKYLVTQMGNDKSIKCEQNLGHDTMYWYKQDSKKFLKIMFSYNNKELIINETVPNRFSPKSPDKAHLNLHINSLELGDSAVYFCASRPERAVDTGELFFGEGSRLTVL.

The DNA of the CDR3 is TGTGCCAGCAGTGAAGGGACAGGGAGATTTTACGAGCAGTACTTC. This codes for CASSEGTGRFYEQYF. This chain joins TRBV6-1 and TRBJ2-7; 8 bases fit TRBD1. Germline assignment: CDR1 MNHNS and CDR2 SASEGT. The CDR3 spans 15 residues. The V segment lost 1 base and the J segment 4 bases; nucleotides outside the gene matches: 6.

The chain links TRBV5-1 to TRBJ2-5, with D perhaps matching TRBD2 (5 bases). Per germline, CDR1 SGHRS and CDR2 YFSETQ. The CDR3 has 14 residues. V was cut by 2 bases and J by 6 bases, with 14 bases left in between. The CDR3 is CASSLGDLGKTQYF. In DNA, the CDR3 is TGCGCCAGCAGCTTAGGTGACCTCGGGAAGACCCAGTACTTC.

V usage is TRBV20-1 and J usage is TRBJ2-3; 7 bases fit TRBD1. CDR1 is DFQATT and CDR2 is SNEGSKA in the germline V gene (reference sequence). The CDR3 is made up of 14 amino acids. J lost 11 bases, V lost 6 bases, and 17 bases had no gene match. The DNA for the CDR3 is TGCAGTGCCCAGCCGGGACAGACCTTCTCGGGGCAGTATTTT. Its protein is CSAQPGQTFSGQYF.

The J gene is TRBJ1-2, the V gene TRBV20-1; perhaps TRBD1 as D (6 bases). This CDR3 is 13 amino acids long. Germline V gene data show CDR1 as DFQATT and CDR2 as SNEGSKA (reference sequence). Trimming took off 7 bases at V and 4 bases at J, with 16 bases between the two ends. The CDR3 bases are TGCAGTGAGAAAATGACAGGCGCCTATGGCTACACCTTC. Its protein is CSEKMTGAYGYTF.

This chain connects TRBV5-1 to TRBJ2-7; possible D gene TRBD2, 5 bases. Germline V lookup: CDR1 SGHRS, CDR2 YFSETQ. This CDR3 is 16 amino acids long. V lost 4 bases, J lost 2 bases, and 19 bases lay in between. DNA of the CDR3: TGCGCCAGCAGCCCCCCGGGGTTGAGCGGTACCTACGAGCAGTACTTC. This encodes CASSPPGLSGTYEQYF. Filled out from reference TRBV5-1 and TRBJ2-7, the complete variable domain reads KAGVTQTPRYLIKTRGQQVTLSCSPISGHRSVSWYQQTPGQGLQFLFEYFSETQRNKGNFPGRFSGRQFSNSRSEMNVSTLELGDSALYLCASSPPGLSGTYEQYFGPGTRLTVT.

The CDR3 region is CASSLGRGQNYGYTF. CDR3 coding DNA: TGTGCCAGCAGCTTAGGCAGGGGGCAAAACTATGGCTACACCTTC. The rearrangement joins TRBV7-9 to TRBJ1-2; 8 bases are shared with TRBD1. CDR3 length equals 15 residues. The germline V gene encodes CDR1 SEHNR and CDR2 FQNEAQ (reference sequence). Trimming cost V 1 base and J 2 bases; bases outside gene matches: 3. Using reference TRBV7-9 and TRBJ1-2 for the parts outside the CDR3, the full variable domain is DTGVSQNPRHKITKRGQNVTFRCDPISEHNRLYWYRQTLGQGPEFLTYFQNEAQLEKSRLLSDRFSAERPKGSFSTLEIQRTEQGDSAMYLCASSLGRGQNYGYTFGSGTRLTVV.

The CDR3 loop reads CATALRDTGELFF. In DNA form, the CDR3 reads TGTGCCACCGCACTCAGGGACACCGGGGAGCTGTTTTTT. The J gene is TRBJ2-2, the V gene TRBV6-1; possible D gene TRBD1, 5 bases. Trimming took 10 bases from V and 3 from J, leaving 12 bases between them. Germline lookup yields CDR1 MNHNS and CDR2 SASEGT. The CDR3 covers 13 residues.

Comment on this clonotype: One junction end does not reproduce the germline sequence, and a read error may be involved. The chain joins TRBV10-3 to TRBJ2-5; TRBD2 matches 7 bases. Germline CDR1 and CDR2: ENHRY and SYGVKD. The CDR3 length is 16 residues. CDR3 nucleotide sequence: TGTGCCATCAGTGAGTCGTCTGGGGGGGGTCAAGGGACCCAGTACTTC. Its translation is CAISESSGGGQGTQYF.

This clonotype was seen only a few times. The chain couples TRBV2 to TRBJ2-2, with D maybe TRBD1 (5 bases). Trimming shortened V by 6 bases and J by 5 bases, and 16 bases separated the two germline ends. Per the germline V gene, CDR1 is SNHLY and CDR2 is FYNNEI. The CDR3 has 15 amino acids. In DNA form, the CDR3 reads TGTGCCAGCAGGATGGGTGAAAGGGGAACCGGGGAGCTGTTTTTT. As protein: CASRMGERGTGELFF.

This clonotype was seen more than once but under ten times. The chain carries TRBV4-2 and TRBJ2-5; 12 positions agree with TRBD2. The assigned J gene may be wrong: the sequence end matches TRBJ2-7 better. In germline, CDR1 is LGHNA, CDR2 YNFKEQ. The CDR3 is 16 residues long. CDR3 DNA sequence: TGTGCCAGCAGCCAATCCGGGACTAGCGGGCACTACGAGCAGTACTTC. As protein: CASSQSGTSGHYEQYF.

The genes are TRBV24-1 and TRBJ2-3, with 9 bases aligning to TRBD2. Losses at the gene ends were 3 bases for V and 2 bases for J; bases not matched to a gene: 8. CDR3 length equals 17 residues. The V gene's germline CDR1 is KGHDR and CDR2 SFDVKD. CDR3 DNA: TGTGCCACCAGTGATCATTTAGCGGGGGACGACACAGATACGCAGTATTTT. Protein sequence: CATSDHLAGDDTDTQYF.

There are a few counts of this clonotype. The J gene is TRBJ2-2, the V gene TRBV10-3; D unresolved. The CDR3 is made up of 14 amino acids. V was cut by 3 bases and J by 8 bases, with 13 bases left in between. CDR1 ENHRY and CDR2 SYGVKD come from the germline V gene. CDR3 coding DNA: TGTGCCATCAGTGAACCCCCCGGCCTGGGGGAGCTGTTTTTT. Amino acid sequence: CAISEPPGLGELFF.

This clonotype was seen only a few times. This may arise from a read error, as a much more abundant clone is one base away. The rearrangement uses TRBV21-1 and TRBJ1-1; TRBD1, the table's D call, lacks a check against the DNA. TRBV21-1 is flagged as a pseudogene. The CDR3 has 14 residues. CDR3 loop: CASNSGQPNTEAFF. CDR3 nucleotide sequence: TGTGCCAGCAACTCGGGACAGCCGAACACTGAAGCTTTCTTT.

This clonotype was detected ten times or more. The rearrangement uses TRBV6-2 or TRBV6-3 and TRBJ2-7; D unresolved. The CDR3 runs 11 residues. The V gene's germline CDR1 is MNHEY and CDR2 SVGEGT. V lost 2 bases and J 3 bases, leaving 2 bases between the germline ends. The CDR3, as DNA: TGTGCCAGCAGTTACATCTACGAGCAGTACTTC. This sequence encodes CASSYIYEQYF.

In the case of this clonotype: The germline gene is not matched at one end of the junction; a read error may be the cause. The chain employs TRBV7-6 and TRBJ2-7; no clear D. Germline V gene sequence: CDR1 SGHVS, CDR2 FNYEAQ. The CDR3 spans 13 residues. CDR3 sequence reads: CASSLDGSYGQYF. The CDR3 DNA follows: TGTGCCAGCAGCTTGGACGGGTCCTACGGGCAGTACTTC.

This clonotype has more than one count but fewer than ten. The rearrangement joins TRBV4-3 to TRBJ2-5; TRBD1 matches 8 bases. Germline V gene lookup returns CDR1 LGHNA and CDR2 YSLEER. This CDR3 contains 13 residues. V dropped 5 bases and J dropped 5; count of bases not matched to a gene: 4. CDR3 in amino acids: CASSYRGFETQYF. CDR3 nucleotides: TGCGCCAGCAGCTACAGGGGGTTTGAGACCCAGTACTTC.

The chain is built from TRBV7-9 and TRBJ1-2; D gene unclear. In germline, CDR1 is SEHNR, CDR2 FQNEAQ (reference sequence). The CDR3 covers 17 residues. With 5 bases removed from V and 5 bases from J, the gap between germline ends came to 24 bases. The CDR3, as DNA: TGTGCCAGCAGCGCCCCGGAGGGTTTTATTTTCCGTTATGGCTACACCTTC. Translated: CASSAPEGFIFRYGYTF.

This clonotype was counted a few times. CDR3 in DNA: TGTGCCAGCAGCTCTTTGACACGGGAACTGAATGAGCAGTTCTTC. It is translated as CASSSLTRELNEQFF. The chain couples TRBV7-9 to TRBJ2-7; D is possibly TRBD2 (5 bases). The end of the DNA aligns better with TRBJ2-1, so the J call may be wrong. CDR1 and CDR2 (germline): SEHNR, FQNEAQ (reference sequence). This CDR3 comprises 15 residues.